Presented here are 32 T cell receptor beta chains from one specimen sequenced in a study of identical twins. TCRdb re-called the 5' RACE reads through MiXCR, storing one row per CDR3 protein. The table lists some 1,600,000 distinct CDR3 sequences, 32% of them singletons. What was sequenced was cord blood. The receptor source for this set is a newborn girl in good health.

This clonotype is a singleton in its sample. The chain employs TRBV5-1 and TRBJ1-1; TRBD1 is a possible D gene (6 bases). The V end lost 2 bases, the J end lost 1 base, and 12 bases lay between the germline ends. This CDR3 has 15 residues. Germline CDR1 is SGHRS and CDR2 is YFSETQ. The CDR3 DNA reads as TGCGCCAGCAGCTTTAGGGGGACGGAGAACACTGAAGCTTTCTTT. Amino acids: CASSFRGTENTEAFF.

The CDR3 DNA follows: TGTGCCAGCAGTCCCGGGGCAGCTCTGGGCTACACCTTC. This encodes CASSPGAALGYTF. This chain links TRBV12-3 or TRBV12-4 with TRBJ1-2; D perhaps matches TRBD1 (5 bases). Trimming cost V 5 bases and J 8 bases, with 15 bases left between them. This CDR3 has 13 residues.

J is TRBJ1-1 and V is TRBV18; 9 nucleotides align to TRBD1. Germline-derived CDR1 and CDR2 are KGHSH and LQKENI. V was pared by 4 bases and J by 5 bases, with 11 bases of the junction left unmatched. This CDR3 spans 16 amino acids. Written as DNA, the CDR3 is TGTGCCAGCTCACTAAACAGGGGGCGAATGGGTACTGAAGCTTTCTTT. As protein: CASSLNRGRMGTEAFF.

The chain employs TRBV20-1 and TRBJ2-1, with 16 bases fitting TRBD2. The germline V gene has CDR1 DFQATT and CDR2 SNEGSKA (reference sequence). The V gene end was trimmed by 6 bases and the J gene end by 8 bases; junction bases not matched to a gene: 7. This CDR3 is 15 amino acids long. CDR3 residues: CSANVGTSGRDEQFF. The CDR3 coding sequence is TGCAGTGCAAATGTGGGGACTAGCGGGAGGGATGAGCAGTTCTTC.

This clonotype showed up just a few times. This sequence joins TRBV2 and TRBJ2-3, with TRBD2 as a possible D gene (7 bases). The CDR3 is 14 residues long. V lost 6 bases and J 1 base, leaving 11 bases between the germline ends. Germline V gene data show CDR1 as SNHLY and CDR2 as FYNNEI. CDR3 amino acids: CASRSGGGTDTQYF. The DNA of the CDR3 is TGTGCCAGCAGATCGGGGGGCGGCACAGATACGCAGTATTTT. Full variable domain (remainder filled in from reference TRBV2 and TRBJ2-3): EPEVTQTPSHQVTQMGQEVILRCVPISNHLYFYWYRQILGQKVEFLVSFYNNEISEKSEIFDDQFSVERPDGSNFTLKIRSTKLEDSAMYFCASRSGGGTDTQYFGPGTRLTVL.

This chain connects TRBV11-3 to TRBJ2-7; D is tentatively TRBD1 or TRBD2 (5 bases each). CDR1 is SGHNT and CDR2 is YENEEA in the germline V gene. CDR3 length: 15 residues. With 3 bases removed from V and 7 bases from J, the gap between germline ends came to 19 bases. This CDR3 is CASSLGDGSYNEQYF. The CDR3 bases are TGTGCCAGCAGCTTGGGGGACGGCTCCTACAATGAGCAGTACTTC. Together with reference TRBV11-3 and TRBJ2-7, the CDR3 gives the full variable domain: EAGVVQSPRYKIIEKKQPVAFWCNPISGHNTLYWYLQNLGQGPELLIRYENEEAVDDSQLPKDRFSAERLKGVDSTLKIQPAELGDSAVYLCASSLGDGSYNEQYFGPGTRLTVT.

The V gene is TRBV2, the J gene TRBJ2-7; 10 bases agree with TRBD1. Germline CDR1 reads SNHLY; CDR2 reads FYNNEI. This CDR3 region has 12 residues. CDR3: CRSRDRGFEQYF. The CDR3 DNA reads as TGTAGGTCGCGGGACAGGGGTTTCGAGCAGTACTTC.

This clonotype turned up a few times. V usage is TRBV6-5 and J usage is TRBJ1-1; no definite D call. Germline assignment: CDR1 MNHEY and CDR2 SVGAGI. The CDR3 consists of 15 residues. With 2 bases removed from V and 2 bases from J, the gap between germline ends came to 12 bases. CDR3 DNA sequence: TGTGCCAGCAGTTACAGGTCTCAGCCCAACACTGAAGCTTTCTTT. Protein sequence: CASSYRSQPNTEAFF.

This clonotype was observed a handful of times. The chain recombines TRBV2 with TRBJ2-7; 9 bases fit TRBD1. Unmatched junction bases numbered 7, after V lost 6 bases and J lost 1 base. CDR1 and CDR2 (germline): SNHLY, FYNNEI. This CDR3 contains 15 residues. CDR3 amino acids: CASRLTGGRSYEQYF. In nucleotides, the CDR3 is TGTGCCAGCAGATTGACAGGGGGGAGATCCTACGAGCAGTACTTC.

This chain uses TRBV10-3 with TRBJ2-3, with 10 positions matching TRBD1. After removal of 2 bases from V and 3 bases from J, the junction contained 8 bases not matched to a gene. Germline V gene lookup returns CDR1 ENHRY and CDR2 SYGVKD. The CDR3 consists of 17 residues. In DNA form, the CDR3 reads TGTGCCATCAGTGAGCTCTCCGGGACAGGGGTTACAGATACGCAGTATTTT. As protein: CAISELSGTGVTDTQYF.

This sequence joins TRBV20-1 and TRBJ1-2, with 7 bases that match TRBD1. Germline lookup yields CDR1 DFQATT and CDR2 SNEGSKA (reference sequence). Unmatched junction bases numbered 10, after V lost 4 bases and J lost 8 bases. This CDR3 contains 13 residues. CDR3 sequence reads: CSAKEQGRVGYTF. CDR3 bases: TGCAGTGCTAAAGAACAGGGGAGAGTAGGCTACACCTTC.

This chain links TRBV5-1 with TRBJ2-4; TRBD1 agrees at 8 bases. The CDR3 runs 12 residues. Trimming took 0 bases from V and 13 from J; bases not matched to a gene: 3. CDR1 is SGHRS and CDR2 is YFSETQ in the germline V gene. Written as DNA, the CDR3 is TGCGCCAGCAGCTTGGAGACAGGGGTGCAGTACTTC. It yields the protein CASSLETGVQYF.

The V gene is TRBV30, the J gene TRBJ2-3, with 7 positions matching TRBD1. The CDR3 length is 15 residues. CDR1 GTSNPN and CDR2 SVGIG come from the germline V gene (reference sequence). With 0 bases clipped from V and 3 bases from J, the junction kept 6 bases outside the gene matches. The CDR3 protein is CAWSVPGQKTDTQYF. CDR3 nucleotide sequence: TGTGCCTGGAGTGTTCCGGGACAGAAAACAGATACGCAGTATTTT. Drawing the rest from reference TRBV30 and TRBJ2-3, the complete variable domain is SQTIHQWPATLVQPVGSPLSLECTVEGTSNPNLYWYRQAAGRGLQLLFYSVGIGQISSEVPQNLSASRPQDRQFILSSKKLLLSDSGFYLCAWSVPGQKTDTQYFGPGTRLTVL.

V is TRBV29-1 and J is TRBJ1-1; possibly TRBD1 for D (5 bases). Trimming took 2 bases from V and 1 from J, leaving 8 bases between them. Looked up from germline, CDR1 is SQVTM and CDR2 is ANQGSEA. The CDR3 loop spans 13 amino acids. CDR3 protein: CSVERDGNTEAFF. CDR3 in DNA: TGCAGCGTTGAAAGGGACGGGAACACTGAAGCTTTCTTT.

The CDR3 region has the DNA TGTGCCAGCAGCGCCGGGACAGGGAACACAGATACGCAGTATTTT. Translating it yields CASSAGTGNTDTQYF. The chain couples TRBV13 to TRBJ2-3, with 9 positions matching TRBD1. The CDR3 spans 15 residues. The junction had 5 bases not matched to a gene; V was cut back by 5 bases and J by 2 bases. Per the germline V gene, CDR1 is PRHDT and CDR2 is FYEKMQ (reference sequence).

This clonotype has a count of ten or more. V usage is TRBV29-1 and J usage is TRBJ2-1, with 7 bases identical to TRBD1. Trimming took 6 bases from V and 0 from J; bases not matched to a gene: 5. Germline V gene lookup returns CDR1 SQVTM and CDR2 ANQGSEA. The CDR3 has 14 amino acids. The CDR3 sequence: CSVARQGSYNEQFF. In DNA, the CDR3 is TGCAGCGTGGCCCGACAGGGCTCCTACAATGAGCAGTTCTTC.

This clonotype was seen more than once but under ten times. The chain joins TRBV6-6 to TRBJ1-5, with a possible D match to TRBD1 (6 bases). Per germline, CDR1 MNHNY and CDR2 SVGAGI (reference sequence). Trimming pared 10 bases from V and 5 bases from J, leaving 15 bases between. This CDR3 region has 13 residues. CDR3 coding DNA: TGTGCCATCCAAGAGGGGGGGGATCAGCCCCAGCATTTT. Residues: CAIQEGGDQPQHF.

V and J are TRBV3-1 and TRBJ2-1, with 8 bases aligning to TRBD2. The germline V gene has CDR1 LGHDT and CDR2 YNNKEL (reference sequence). This CDR3 spans 15 amino acids. The ends lost 0 bases at V and 10 bases at J; junction bases unmatched: 8. DNA for the CDR3: TGTGCCAGCAGCCAAGAACCGGGGGGGAATTGGGAGCAGTTCTTC. Translating it yields CASSQEPGGNWEQFF.

Only a few counts were recorded for this clonotype. The chain couples TRBV15 to TRBJ1-4, with a tentative D call TRBD1 (5 bases). The V end lost 4 bases, the J end lost 5 bases, and 20 bases lay between the germline ends. Germline V gene data show CDR1 as LNHNV and CDR2 as YYDKDF (reference sequence). This CDR3 comprises 17 residues. The CDR3, as DNA: TGTGCCACCAGCAAAACCCTCACGACAGAGGGAAATGAAAAACTGTTTTTT. Protein sequence: CATSKTLTTEGNEKLFF.

The V gene is TRBV6-5, the J gene TRBJ1-2; 7 bases align to TRBD1. The V and J ends lost 0 bases and 4 bases, in that order; junction bases with no gene match: 5. Germline values: CDR1 MNHEY, CDR2 SVGAGI. The CDR3 is 15 amino acids. Here the CDR3 DNA reads TGTGCCAGCAGTTACTCACTAGGGGGCCTCTATGGCTACACCTTC. This codes for CASSYSLGGLYGYTF.

A word on this clonotype: The junction differs from germline at one of its ends, possibly a read error. The V and J genes are TRBV20-1 and TRBJ1-5; maybe TRBD1 (5 bases). Per the germline V gene, CDR1 is DFQATT and CDR2 is SNEGSKA (reference sequence). The CDR3 is 12 amino acids. The CDR3 DNA sequence: TGCGGTGCTACAGGTGGAAATCAGCCCCAGCATTTT. Translation: CGATGGNQPQHF.

The table lists this clonotype with a count of one. This chain joins TRBV29-1 and TRBJ2-2, with D perhaps TRBD1 or TRBD2 (5 bases each). Per germline, CDR1 SQVTM and CDR2 ANQGSEA. This CDR3 is built from 14 residues. The V and J ends lost 5 bases and 3 bases respectively, with 13 bases between them. The CDR3: CSVRGSRDTGELFF. As DNA, the CDR3 is TGCAGCGTTAGGGGCTCGAGGGACACCGGGGAGCTGTTTTTT.

This clonotype was observed a few times. J is TRBJ2-1 and V is TRBV20-1; D call uncertain. Germline lookup yields CDR1 DFQATT and CDR2 SNEGSKA (reference sequence). The V gene lost 3 bases and the J gene lost 1 base, with 10 bases spanning the gap. The CDR3 spans 14 residues. CDR3 protein: CSASLPESYNEQFF. CDR3 nucleotides: TGCAGTGCTAGTCTCCCAGAATCCTACAATGAGCAGTTCTTC.

This clonotype was counted at least ten times. The chain combines TRBV15 with TRBJ2-3; 10 bases are a match to TRBD1. V shed 3 bases, J shed 0 bases, and the junction held 3 bases outside the gene matches. Germline V lookup: CDR1 LNHNV, CDR2 YYDKDF (reference sequence). This CDR3 comprises 16 residues. The CDR3 protein is CATSRTGGFSTDTQYF. DNA of the CDR3: TGTGCCACCAGCAGGACAGGGGGCTTCAGCACAGATACGCAGTATTTT.

This clonotype turned up a few times. The chain employs TRBV9 and TRBJ1-2, with D maybe TRBD1 (5 bases). The CDR3 runs 12 residues. The V gene lost 4 bases and the J gene lost 5 bases, with 9 bases spanning the gap. Per the germline V gene, CDR1 is SGDLS and CDR2 is YYNGEE. The CDR3 protein is CASSQRQYGYTF. DNA of the CDR3: TGTGCCAGCAGCCAGAGACAGTATGGCTACACCTTC.

The chain employs TRBV20-1 and TRBJ2-1, with unresolved D. Near its end, the DNA agrees better with TRBJ2-7, so the J call may be wrong. Germline-derived CDR1 and CDR2 are DFQATT and SNEGSKA (reference sequence). The CDR3 sequence is 17 residues long. CDR3 sequence: CSARALYRVHSYNEQYF. The CDR3 nucleotides are TGCAGTGCTAGAGCCCTCTATAGGGTACACTCCTACAATGAGCAGTACTTC.

The V call is TRBV28, the J call TRBJ2-2; 7 bases map to TRBD2. Germline V lookup: CDR1 MDHEN, CDR2 SYDVKM. With V trimmed by 5 bases and J by 4 bases, 7 bases remained unmatched. This CDR3 is built from 15 residues. CDR3 sequence reads: CASSPHGGGTGELFF. The CDR3 region has the DNA TGTGCCAGCAGTCCCCATGGGGGGGGCACCGGGGAGCTGTTTTTT.

The V and J genes are TRBV7-9 and TRBJ2-1, with D uncertain. The CDR3 loop spans 11 amino acids. Per the germline V gene, CDR1 is SEHNR and CDR2 is FQNEAQ (reference sequence). Trimming removed 8 bases from V and 9 bases from J, with 11 bases in between. The CDR3 here is CASDSSAEQFF. The CDR3 coding sequence is TGTGCCAGCGATAGTTCCGCTGAGCAGTTCTTC.

This clonotype came up a few times. J is TRBJ2-1 and V is TRBV21-1; the table's D call, TRBD2, was not checked against the DNA. TRBV21-1 is noted as a pseudogene. The CDR3 covers 16 residues. CDR3: CASSSLAGVINNEQFF. In DNA form, the CDR3 reads TGTGCCAGCAGTTCGCTGGCGGGAGTAATCAACAATGAGCAGTTCTTC.

This clonotype turned up a few times. The chain recombines TRBV4-1 with TRBJ1-1, with 10 nucleotides matching TRBD1. Germline CDR1 and CDR2: MGHRA and YSYEKL. J gave up 5 bases and V 0 bases, and 6 bases lay outside the gene matches. This CDR3 has 16 residues. CDR3: CASSQEGVDRGTEAFF. CDR3 sequence (DNA): TGCGCCAGCAGCCAAGAAGGGGTGGACAGGGGGACTGAAGCTTTCTTT.

This clonotype was recorded a few times. The chain links TRBV27 to TRBJ2-5, with TRBD2 matching over 12 bases. After removal of 4 bases from V and 3 bases from J, the junction contained 3 bases not matched to a gene. CDR1 is MNHEY, CDR2 SMNVEV, per germline (reference sequence). The CDR3 loop spans 15 amino acids. CDR3 protein: CASSWTSGTKETQYF. Written as DNA, the CDR3 is TGTGCCAGCAGTTGGACTAGCGGGACCAAAGAGACCCAGTACTTC.

As to this clonotype: A much larger clone lies a single base off, so this may be a read error. The chain joins TRBV29-1 to TRBJ2-7; 7 bases agree with TRBD1. Germline V CDR1 and CDR2: SQVTM, ANQGSEA. The CDR3 has 14 residues. V lost 4 bases to trimming and J lost 7 bases; unmatched junction nucleotides: 13. The DNA for the CDR3 is TGCAGCGTTGCACGGGGACAGAGTTACAATGAGCAGTACTTC. Encoded protein: CSVARGQSYNEQYF.